The 14 T cell receptor beta chains given below trace back to one sample, sequenced in a study of PD-1 blockade in mismatch repair-deficient tumors. Measured with immunoSEQ multiplex PCR; TCRdb has only the in-frame clones, and not every one. In the table there are about 17,000 clones, over 75% of which are singletons. Sequencing used PBMCs, obtained roughly 23 weeks after starting pembrolizumab. All receptors derive from an adult with mismatch repair-deficient cancer.

This clone was detected only once. J is TRBJ2-2 and V is TRBV4-1, with 9 bases fitting TRBD1. J was trimmed by 0 bases and V by 3 bases; bases with no gene match: 2. Germline V gene data show CDR1 as MGHRA and CDR2 as YSYEKL. The CDR3 is 16 amino acids. The DNA of the CDR3 is TGCGCCAGCAGCCACCGACAGGGGGCGAACACCGGGGAGCTGTTTTTT. Translation: CASSHRQGANTGELFF.

This chain links TRBV5-6 with TRBJ2-5; D is undetermined. Germline loops: CDR1 SGHDT, CDR2 YYEEEE. Between the trimmed V and J ends, which lost 1 base and 5 bases, there was a span of 3 bases. This CDR3 is 11 amino acids long. The CDR3 DNA reads as TGTGCCAGCAGCTTGCGGGAGACCCAGTACTTC. Translated, it gives CASSLRETQYF.

V is TRBV2 and J is TRBJ2-5, with D possibly TRBD1 on 6 matching bases. The CDR3 runs 13 residues. The V gene lost 2 bases and the J gene lost 2 bases, with 6 bases spanning the gap. Germline CDR1 and CDR2: SNHLY and FYNNEI. DNA of the CDR3: TGTGCCAGCAGTGAACAGGGGCAAGAGACCCAGTACTTC. Translating gives CASSEQGQETQYF.

The genes are TRBV30 and TRBJ1-1; D gene ambiguous. The CDR3 totals 14 residues. The V end lost 1 base, the J end lost 6 bases, and 15 bases lay between the germline ends. Per the germline V gene, CDR1 is GTSNPN and CDR2 is SVGIG (reference sequence). CDR3 bases: TGTGCCTGGAGTGGTCTTCTCGTAAGAGCTGAAGCTTTCTTT. Translating gives CAWSGLLVRAEAFF.

This chain uses TRBV4-2 with TRBJ2-1; the D gene is possibly TRBD2 (6 bases). CDR1 is LGHNA, CDR2 YNFKEQ, per germline. V was shortened by 1 base and J by 5 bases, with 9 bases between the two germline ends. There are 14 residues in the CDR3. CDR3 region: CASSQALANNEQFF. CDR3 nucleotide sequence: TGTGCCAGCAGCCAAGCTCTAGCGAACAATGAGCAGTTCTTC.

V gene TRBV5-1 combines with J gene TRBJ1-1; D gene unclear. The length of the CDR3 is 14 residues. V was clipped by 1 base and J by 4 bases, with 11 bases between them. The germline gives CDR1 SGHRS, CDR2 YFSETQ. CDR3 DNA: TGCGCCAGCAGCTTGAGCGACGAGGGCACTGAAGCTTTCTTT. Protein product: CASSLSDEGTEAFF.

As regards this clone: Its ends do not fully match the called genes, so a read error is possible. The V and J genes are TRBV7-7 and TRBJ2-1; weak D call: TRBD1 (5 bases). The CDR3 is 14 residues long. Germline V gene lookup returns CDR1 SSHAT and CDR2 FNYEAQ (reference sequence). In DNA, the CDR3 is TGTGCTAGCAGCTTAGGGGTTGGCGGAAATGGGCAGTTCTTC. Translated: CASSLGVGGNGQFF.

CDR3 DNA: TGTGCCACCAGCAGTCGGACAGGGTTGCACGAGCAGTACTTC. Amino acids: CATSSRTGLHEQYF. V usage is TRBV15 and J usage is TRBJ2-7; 8 bases agree with TRBD1. The V gene end was trimmed by 3 bases and the J gene end by 5 bases; junction bases not matched to a gene: 6. The CDR3 is 14 residues long. Germline values: CDR1 LNHNV, CDR2 YYDKDF (reference sequence).

J is TRBJ2-1 and V is TRBV18; 7 bases are shared with TRBD2. Trimming at V came to 3 bases and at J to 0 bases, leaving 5 bases not matched to a gene. This CDR3 region has 16 residues. Germline V lookup: CDR1 KGHSH, CDR2 LQKENI. The chain's CDR3 is CASSPQAGSSYNEQFF. Here the CDR3 DNA reads TGTGCCAGCTCACCGCAAGCGGGAAGCTCCTACAATGAGCAGTTCTTC.

Written as DNA, the CDR3 is TGTGCCAGCAGCCAAGCCACTGGGGCCAACGTCCTGACTTTC. Its translation: CASSQATGANVLTF. The J gene is TRBJ2-6, the V gene TRBV14; D is uncertain. CDR1 is SGHDN and CDR2 is FVKESK in the germline V gene. The CDR3 contains 14 residues. V gave up 1 base and J gave up 2 bases, with 3 bases separating them.

The chain joins TRBV27 to TRBJ2-3; 13 bases align to TRBD2. This CDR3 contains 17 residues. V lost 2 bases to trimming and J lost 4 bases; unmatched junction nucleotides: 6. Germline CDR1 reads MNHEY; CDR2 reads SMNVEV (reference sequence). The CDR3, as DNA: TGTGCCAGCAGTTTAAGGACTAGCGGGAGAACTCCAGATACGCAGTATTTT. Amino acids: CASSLRTSGRTPDTQYF.

The rearrangement links TRBV27 to TRBJ2-5; D possibly corresponds to TRBD2 (6 bases). The germline V gene has CDR1 MNHEY and CDR2 SMNVEV (reference sequence). V gave up 5 bases and J gave up 6 bases, with 13 bases separating them. This CDR3 spans 13 amino acids. The CDR3 coding sequence is TGTGCCAGCAGTAAGCGGGTGGAGCAGACCCAGTACTTC. Amino acid sequence: CASSKRVEQTQYF.

The chain couples TRBV28 to TRBJ2-7, with D perhaps TRBD2 (6 bases). The V gene's germline CDR1 is MDHEN and CDR2 SYDVKM. The CDR3 has 14 residues. The V gene lost 2 bases and the J gene lost 3 bases, with 11 bases spanning the gap. The CDR3 nucleotides are TGTGCCAGCAGTTTAGGAGGGACTTACTACGAGCAGTACTTC. Translation gives CASSLGGTYYEQYF.

The chain carries TRBV5-1 and TRBJ2-3; no definite D call. Trimming removed 3 bases from V and 2 bases from J, with 10 bases in between. The CDR3 consists of 14 residues. Germline loops: CDR1 SGHRS, CDR2 YFSETQ. The CDR3 loop is CASSSLSTTDTQYF. The CDR3, as DNA: TGCGCCAGCAGCTCCCTCTCTACCACAGATACGCAGTATTTT.